Detailed here is one TCR beta chain. Its antigen is unknown. The trim removed 4 bases at V and 5 bases at J, leaving 7 bases unmatched. The germline V gene encodes CDR1 LNHDA and CDR2 SQIVND (reference sequence). This CDR3 comprises 14 residues. Template material for TCR beta VDJ and CDR3 profiling consisted of genomic DNA. TCRdb re-called the reads through MiXCR, storing one row per CDR3 protein. Of about 150,000 distinct CDR3 sequences listed, more than 35% were seen once; the top ten hold roughly 8.4%. This sample was included in a study of CD8+CD57+ T cells in acquired aplastic anemia. At the level of the study: The average for DNA from sorted CD4+ and CD8+ cells was roughly 3 ug.

Study-wide findings and caveats: Patients showed no significant difference from controls in CD8+ Simpson's diversity. Almost 30 sequences, all CD8+ CDR3, were shared between patients and controls.

The chain links TRBV19 to TRBJ2-5; TRBD1 matches 7 bases. Material for sequencing was sorted CD4+, CD8+, or CD8+CD57+ T cells (not recorded which) from PBMCs. This clonotype originated in a human donor in good health, serving as a control. The CDR3 region is CASSTRQGLETQYF. The CDR3, as DNA: TGTGCCAGTAGTACTCGACAGGGTTTGGAGACCCAGTACTTC.